The T cell receptor (beta chain) described here comes from a study of shared clonotypes between healthy human individuals. Study findings and constraints: The study's rarefaction showed incomplete sorted-subset sequencing despite large depth. Generally, naive subsets (rather than memory subsets) showed larger estimated richness.

In the case of this clone: No antigen is known for it.

Assay used: immunoSEQ multiplex PCR; TCRdb lists only in-frame clones, some missing. The sample records nearly 1,000,000 clones, 60% to 85% being singletons. The germline V gene encodes CDR1 MGHRA and CDR2 YSYEKL. The CDR3 sequence is 13 residues long. Trimming left V 2 bases short and J 2 bases short, with 6 bases between. The chain couples TRBV4-1 to TRBJ1-2; possible D gene TRBD1, 6 bases. This sequence was found in a man between 18 and 29 years old in good health. The sample was memory CD4+ T cells sorted from blood. Documented subset: CD45RA-negative fraction. The CDR3 DNA sequence: TGCGCCAGCAGCCAACAGGGGAACTATGGCTACACCTTC. Translation: CASSQQGNYGYTF.